This is a list of T cell receptor beta chains from one sample in a study of Graves' ophthalmopathy and Graves' hyperthyroidism. Using its own MiXCR run on the multiplex PCR reads, TCRdb lists one record per CDR3 protein. This sample carries 300,000 to 500,000 distinct CDR3 sequences, 15% to 17% of them seen once, and the ten largest clones take about 7.3%. Specimen: peripheral blood. These receptor sequences come from a woman aged 18 to 35 with stable Graves' hyperthyroidism. Each CDR3 is given with its conserved first and last residue. A D gene is named only where the DNA matches it firmly. For some rows the clone size is stated as once, few or many, or as a class when expanded; others skip it.

clone size	CDR3 length	V gene	D gene	J gene	CDR3 protein	CDR3 DNA
many	12	TRBV29-1	TRBD1	TRBJ2-4	CSVLGTGDLQYF	TGCAGCGTCCTCGGGACAGGCGACCTTCAGTACTTC
many	15	TRBV12-3/TRBV12-4	.	TRBJ2-7	CASTSRRGGGDEQYF	TGTGCCAGCACCTCCCGCCGGGGAGGGGGCGACGAGCAGTACTTC
few	16	TRBV5-5	.	TRBJ1-2	CASSLDRAGYNYGYTF	TGTGCCAGCAGCTTGGACCGGGCAGGATATAACTATGGCTACACCTTC
many	14	TRBV25-1	.	TRBJ1-1	CASRPYSGDTEAFF	TGTGCCAGCCGGCCCTATAGTGGGGACACTGAAGCTTTCTTT
.	13	TRBV27	.	TRBJ2-5	CASQDSTEETQYF	TGTGCCAGCCAGGACTCGACGGAAGAGACCCAGTACTTC
.	13	TRBV18	.	TRBJ2-7	CASSPPTGDEQYF	TGTGCCAGCTCACCACCCACGGGAGACGAGCAGTACTTC
.	16	TRBV5-1	.	TRBJ2-2	CASSPLLQGATGELFF	TGCGCCAGCAGCCCACTATTACAGGGAGCCACCGGGGAGCTGTTTTTT
many	15	TRBV7-8	TRBD2	TRBJ2-5	CASSSLSGSGETQYF	TGTGCCAGCAGCTCCCTTAGCGGGTCTGGGGAGACCCAGTACTTC
many	16	TRBV4-1	TRBD2	TRBJ2-5	CASSQLGRGNQETQYF	TGCGCCAGCAGCCAACTAGGGCGGGGGAACCAAGAGACCCAGTACTTC
.	16	TRBV12-3/TRBV12-4	.	TRBJ2-7	CASSFPPTASDYEQYF	TGTGCCAGCAGTTTCCCCCCGACAGCTTCCGACTACGAGCAGTACTTC
many	15	TRBV20-1	.	TRBJ1-2	CSARASRPEYYGYTF	TGCAGTGCTAGAGCTTCCAGACCGGAATACTATGGCTACACCTTC
many	13	TRBV29-1	.	TRBJ1-2	CSVRTAGKYGYTF	TGCAGCGTTAGGACAGCGGGAAAATATGGCTACACCTTC
many	14	TRBV12-3/TRBV12-4	.	TRBJ2-7	CASSLAWGLGEQYF	TGTGCCAGCAGTTTAGCGTGGGGTCTCGGCGAGCAGTACTTC
.	15	TRBV19	.	TRBJ1-5	CASTQGTGGRQPQHF	TGTGCCAGTACCCAAGGGACGGGGGGCAGGCAGCCCCAGCATTTT
many	14	TRBV27	.	TRBJ1-1	CASSLARVGTEAFF	TGTGCCAGCAGTTTGGCCAGGGTGGGCACTGAAGCTTTCTTT
few	14	TRBV14	TRBD2	TRBJ2-7	CASSQTGGDHEQYF	TGTGCCAGCAGCCAAACGGGAGGGGACCACGAGCAGTACTTC
many	15	TRBV6-1	.	TRBJ1-1	CASSEEVLGGTEAFF	TGTGCCAGCAGTGAAGAGGTTCTAGGAGGCACTGAAGCTTTCTTT
many	14	TRBV5-1	TRBD1	TRBJ2-7	CASSRDRDPYEQYF	TGCGCCAGCAGCCGGGACAGGGACCCCTACGAGCAGTACTTC
.	14	TRBV6-1	.	TRBJ2-5	CASTRGHFQETQYF	TGTGCCAGCACTCGAGGGCATTTCCAAGAGACCCAGTACTTC
many	15	TRBV3-1	.	TRBJ1-5	CASSPTYGENQPQHF	TGTGCCAGCAGCCCGACCTACGGGGAAAATCAGCCCCAGCATTTT
many	13	TRBV19	TRBD1	TRBJ2-5	CATSTGSGETQYF	TGTGCCACCTCGACAGGGTCGGGAGAGACCCAGTACTTC
many	15	TRBV5-1	.	TRBJ2-7	CASSARRGASYEQYF	TGCGCCAGCAGCGCCCGCCGGGGTGCTTCCTACGAGCAGTACTTC
.	14	TRBV6-1	.	TRBJ1-3	CASGDGISGNTIYF	TGTGCCAGCGGGGACGGAATCTCTGGAAACACCATATATTTT
.	13	TRBV27	.	TRBJ1-1	CASSLEGYTDAFF	TGTGCCAGCAGTTTAGAGGGGTACACTGATGCTTTCTTT
many	16	TRBV6-1	.	TRBJ2-7	CASSPKIFMGGYEQYF	TGTGCCAGCAGTCCGAAAATCTTCATGGGAGGCTACGAGCAGTACTTC
few	15	TRBV20-1	.	TRBJ1-3	CSAREGGSSGNTIYF	TGCAGTGCTAGAGAGGGGGGCTCTTCTGGAAACACCATATATTTT
.	14	TRBV12-3/TRBV12-4	.	TRBJ1-1	CASSFIDRHTEACF	TGTGCCAGCAGTTTCATCGACAGACACACTGAAGCTTGCTTT
many	14	TRBV7-3	.	TRBJ1-6	CASSLDRLNSPLHF	TGTGCCAGCAGCTTAGACAGACTTAATTCACCCCTCCACTTT
.	16	TRBV6-5	.	TRBJ1-2	CASSYLGPDGISVGTF	TGTGCCAGCAGTTACTTGGGGCCGGACGGGATCTCGGTAGGCACCTTC
many	16	TRBV9	TRBD1	TRBJ1-2	CASSVGDRGQDYGYTF	TGTGCCAGCAGCGTAGGGGACAGGGGGCAGGACTATGGCTACACCTTC
.	13	TRBV20-1	.	TRBJ2-2	CSARDPGQEELFF	TGCAGTGCTAGAGACCCGGGGCAGGAGGAGCTGTTTTTT
many	15	TRBV7-2	.	TRBJ1-5	CASSLGGGDNQPQHF	TGTGCCAGCAGCTTAGGGGGGGGAGACAATCAGCCCCAGCATTTT
many	16	TRBV20-1	TRBD1	TRBJ1-6	CSARDFRQGHNSPLHF	TGCAGTGCTAGAGATTTCAGACAGGGACATAATTCACCCCTCCACTTT
.	15	TRBV2	.	TRBJ2-5	CASSPQRRGPETQYF	TGTGCCAGCAGTCCGCAACGGCGGGGGCCAGAGACCCAGTACTTC
.	16	TRBV19	TRBD1	TRBJ1-5	CASRVTGASSNQPQHF	TGTGCCAGTAGGGTTACAGGGGCGAGTAGCAATCAGCCCCAGCATTTT
many	12	TRBV24-1	.	TRBJ2-2	CATRGVAGELFF	TGTGCCACCAGAGGGGTGGCCGGGGAGCTGTTTTTT
many	12	TRBV7-3	.	TRBJ2-2	CASSLRVGELFF	TGTGCCAGCAGCTTAAGGGTCGGGGAGCTGTTTTTT
many	15	TRBV7-8	TRBD1	TRBJ1-2	CASSPRTGVNYGYTF	TGTGCCAGCAGCCCCCGGACAGGGGTTAACTATGGCTACACCTTC
few	16	TRBV28	TRBD2	TRBJ2-7	CASSLPSGRWSYEQYF	TGTGCCAGCAGTTTACCCTCCGGGAGGTGGAGCTACGAGCAGTACTTC
many	18	TRBV6-1	TRBD1	TRBJ1-5	CASSEFVGTGALLQPQHF	TGTGCCAGCAGTGAATTTGTCGGGACAGGGGCCCTCCTACAGCCCCAGCATTTT
many	17	TRBV19	.	TRBJ2-7	CASSIGASDDRFYEQYF	TGTGCCAGTAGTATAGGGGCTAGCGACGACCGTTTCTACGAGCAGTACTTC